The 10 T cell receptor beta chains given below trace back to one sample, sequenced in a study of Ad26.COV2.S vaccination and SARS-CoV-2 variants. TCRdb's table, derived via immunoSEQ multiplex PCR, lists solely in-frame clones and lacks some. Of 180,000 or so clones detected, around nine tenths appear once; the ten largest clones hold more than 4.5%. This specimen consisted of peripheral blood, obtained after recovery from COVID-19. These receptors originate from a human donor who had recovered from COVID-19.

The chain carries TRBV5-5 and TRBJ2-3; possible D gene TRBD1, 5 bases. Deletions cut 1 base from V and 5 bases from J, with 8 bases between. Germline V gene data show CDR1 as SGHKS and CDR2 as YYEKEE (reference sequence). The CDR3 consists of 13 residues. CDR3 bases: TGTGCCAGCAGCTTGTCTCAGGGAGATACGCAGTATTTT. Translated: CASSLSQGDTQYF. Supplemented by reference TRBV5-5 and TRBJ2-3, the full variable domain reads DAGVTQSPTHLIKTRGQQVTLRCSPISGHKSVSWYQQVLGQGPQFIFQYYEKEERGRGNFPDRFSARQFPNYSSELNVNALLLGDSALYLCASSLSQGDTQYFGPGTRLTVL.

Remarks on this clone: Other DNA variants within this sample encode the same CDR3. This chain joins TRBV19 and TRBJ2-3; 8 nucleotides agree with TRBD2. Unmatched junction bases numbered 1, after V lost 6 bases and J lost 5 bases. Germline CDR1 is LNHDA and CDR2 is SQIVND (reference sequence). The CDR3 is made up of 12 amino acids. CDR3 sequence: CASRLAGDTQYF. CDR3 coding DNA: TGTGCCAGTAGGCTAGCGGGAGATACGCAGTATTTT.

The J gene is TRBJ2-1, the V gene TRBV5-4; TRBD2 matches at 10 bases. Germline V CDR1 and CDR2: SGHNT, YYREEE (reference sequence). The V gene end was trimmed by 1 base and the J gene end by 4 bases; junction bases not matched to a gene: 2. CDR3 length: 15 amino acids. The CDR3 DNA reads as TGTGCCAGCAGCTTGACTAGCGGGACTTACAATGAGCAGTTCTTC. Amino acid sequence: CASSLTSGTYNEQFF.

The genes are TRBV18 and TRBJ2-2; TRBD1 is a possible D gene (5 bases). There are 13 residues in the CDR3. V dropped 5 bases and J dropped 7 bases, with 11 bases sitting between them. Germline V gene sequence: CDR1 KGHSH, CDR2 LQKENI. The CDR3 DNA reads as TGTGCCAGCTCATCTCAGGGATTCGGGGAGCTGTTTTTT. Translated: CASSSQGFGELFF.

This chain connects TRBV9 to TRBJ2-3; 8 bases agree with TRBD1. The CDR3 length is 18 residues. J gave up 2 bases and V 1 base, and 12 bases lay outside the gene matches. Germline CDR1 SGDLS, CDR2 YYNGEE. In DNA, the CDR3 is TGTGCCAGCAGCGTAAACTCTCTACAGGGGGAGAACACAGATACGCAGTATTTT. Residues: CASSVNSLQGENTDTQYF. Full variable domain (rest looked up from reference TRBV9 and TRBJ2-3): DSGVTQTPKHLITATGQRVTLRCSPRSGDLSVYWYQQSLDQGLQFLIQYYNGEERAKGNILERFSAQQFPDLHSELNLSSLELGDSALYFCASSVNSLQGENTDTQYFGPGTRLTVL.

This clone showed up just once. The CDR3 DNA is TGCGCCAGCAGCTTGGGGATAGCGGGAATCACAGATACGCAGTATTTT. As protein: CASSLGIAGITDTQYF. The genes are TRBV5-1 and TRBJ2-3, with 8 bases lining up with TRBD2. J gave up 2 bases and V 0 bases, and 5 bases lay outside the gene matches. CDR1 and CDR2 (germline): SGHRS, YFSETQ. The CDR3 runs 16 residues.

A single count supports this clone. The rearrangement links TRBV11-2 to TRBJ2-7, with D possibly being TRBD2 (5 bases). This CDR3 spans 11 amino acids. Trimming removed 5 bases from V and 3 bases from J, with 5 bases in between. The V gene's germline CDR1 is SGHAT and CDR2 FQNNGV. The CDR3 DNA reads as TGTGCCAGCAGCGACTACTACGAGCAGTACTTC. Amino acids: CASSDYYEQYF.

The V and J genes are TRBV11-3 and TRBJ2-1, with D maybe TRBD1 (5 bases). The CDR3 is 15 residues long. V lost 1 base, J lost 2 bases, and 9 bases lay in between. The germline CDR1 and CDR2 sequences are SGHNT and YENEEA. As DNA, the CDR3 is TGTGCCAGCAGCTTAGGTGAAGGGGCCTACAATGAGCAGTTCTTC. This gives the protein CASSLGEGAYNEQFF.

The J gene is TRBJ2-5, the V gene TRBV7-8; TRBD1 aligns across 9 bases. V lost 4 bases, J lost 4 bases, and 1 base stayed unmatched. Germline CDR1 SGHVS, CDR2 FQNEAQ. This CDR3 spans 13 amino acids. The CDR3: CASSSDRGETQYF. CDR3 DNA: TGTGCCAGCAGCTCGGACAGGGGAGAGACCCAGTACTTC.

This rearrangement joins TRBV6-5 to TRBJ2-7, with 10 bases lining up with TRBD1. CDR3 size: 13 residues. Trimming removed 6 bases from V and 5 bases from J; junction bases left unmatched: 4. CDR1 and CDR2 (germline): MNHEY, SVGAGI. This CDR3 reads CASRDRGIHEQYF. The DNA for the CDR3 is TGTGCCAGCAGGGACAGGGGGATTCACGAGCAGTACTTC.